These 24 T cell receptor beta chains originate from one sample sequenced in a study of beta chain features in type 1 diabetes. Expressed TCRB transcripts got sequenced, as all isolated RNA was reverse transcribed. Repertoires were generated with immunoSEQ multiplex PCR, while TCRdb's copy carries only in-frame clones and drops some. Here the sample spans 850,000 to 900,000 clones, about a sixth being singletons. The sample comprised naive CD4+ T cells from blood. Receptors were obtained from a woman under 30 in good health.

This clone was detected only a few times. The chain combines TRBV29-1 with TRBJ2-7, with D hard to call. In germline, CDR1 is SQVTM, CDR2 ANQGSEA. The CDR3 consists of 12 residues. V lost 4 bases, J lost 8 bases, and 15 bases lay in between. The CDR3 sequence is CSVVAPQTKQYF. DNA of the CDR3: TGCAGCGTTGTCGCCCCACAAACCAAGCAGTACTTC.

This clone was seen only a few times. The chain links TRBV5-6 to TRBJ2-6; D is undetermined. Trimming cost V 0 bases and J 0 bases, with 4 bases left between them. The V gene's germline CDR1 is SGHDT and CDR2 YYEEEE. This CDR3 has 15 residues. The CDR3 sequence is CASSLDSSGANVLTF. CDR3 DNA: TGTGCCAGCAGCTTGGACAGCTCTGGGGCCAACGTCCTGACTTTC. Combining the CDR3 with reference TRBV5-6 and TRBJ2-6 gives the whole variable domain DAGVTQSPTHLIKTRGQQVTLRCSPKSGHDTVSWYQQALGQGPQFIFQYYEEEERQRGNFPDRFSGHQFPNYSSELNVNALLLGDSALYLCASSLDSSGANVLTFGAGSRLTVL.

This clone occurred once. The chain combines TRBV9 with TRBJ2-1; TRBD2 agrees at 11 bases. The CDR3 is made up of 15 amino acids. Trimming removed 3 bases from V and 5 bases from J; junction bases left unmatched: 4. Per germline, CDR1 SGDLS and CDR2 YYNGEE. The CDR3 region is CASSGRLAGHNEQFF. CDR3 in DNA: TGTGCCAGCAGCGGACGACTAGCGGGACACAATGAGCAGTTCTTC.

In this sample, this clone turned up a few times. CDR3 residues: CASSEYRQNEKLFF. The CDR3 region has the DNA TGTGCCAGCAGTGAATACCGACAGAATGAAAAACTGTTTTTT. The chain couples TRBV25-1 to TRBJ1-4; D perhaps matches TRBD1 (5 bases). The CDR3 spans 14 residues. Trimming pared 0 bases from V and 5 bases from J, leaving 7 bases between. The germline gives CDR1 MGHDK, CDR2 SYGVNS.

This chain connects TRBV11-3 to TRBJ1-1, with 7 bases that match TRBD1. CDR3 length equals 16 residues. Germline CDR1 reads SGHNT; CDR2 reads YENEEA. J lost 1 base, V lost 4 bases, and 9 bases had no gene match. The CDR3 nucleotides are TGTGCCAGCAGCTCCGGTCGGGGACAGCAGAACACTGAAGCTTTCTTT. Protein: CASSSGRGQQNTEAFF.

In this sample, this clone turned up a few times. V gene TRBV6-1 combines with J gene TRBJ1-2; tentative D call: TRBD1 (5 bases). This CDR3 is 16 amino acids long. The V gene lost 3 bases and the J gene lost 7 bases, with 21 bases spanning the gap. The germline CDR1 and CDR2 sequences are MNHNS and SASEGT. The CDR3 is CASSDAGTSGKSGYTF. CDR3 bases: TGTGCCAGCAGTGACGCCGGGACGTCGGGGAAGTCTGGCTACACCTTC.

The chain couples TRBV18 to TRBJ2-5, with 7 bases aligning to TRBD1. Germline V gene sequence: CDR1 KGHSH, CDR2 LQKENI. The CDR3 length is 15 residues. The V gene end was trimmed by 3 bases and the J gene end by 1 base; junction bases not matched to a gene: 5. The CDR3 nucleotides read TGTGCCAGCTCACCCCTGGGACAGAGCCAAGAGACCCAGTACTTC. This codes for CASSPLGQSQETQYF.

The table lists this clone with a few counts. The rearrangement links TRBV19 to TRBJ1-5; a possible D gene is TRBD1 (5 bases). The ends were cut back, 1 base at V and 0 bases at J, with 7 bases in the middle. CDR1 is LNHDA, CDR2 SQIVND, per germline (reference sequence). The CDR3 length is 15 residues. The CDR3 bases are TGTGCCAGTAGTATAGGGGGGTATAGCAATCAGCCCCAGCATTTT. It translates to CASSIGGYSNQPQHF.

This clone was detected a few times. V is TRBV5-4 and J is TRBJ2-3; 7 bases are shared with TRBD2. The CDR3 is made up of 14 amino acids. V lost 4 bases and J lost 0; bases outside the gene matches: 2. The germline CDR1 and CDR2 sequences are SGHNT and YYREEE (reference sequence). CDR3 in amino acids: CASSPAGSTDTQYF. CDR3 coding DNA: TGTGCCAGCAGCCCAGCGGGGAGCACAGATACGCAGTATTTT.

This clone came up a few times. The rearrangement links TRBV11-1 to TRBJ2-1; D ambiguous. This CDR3 has 11 amino acids. The V gene's germline CDR1 is SGHAT and CDR2 FQDESV (reference sequence). Deletions cut 5 bases from V and 5 bases from J, with 4 bases between. CDR3 bases: TGTGCCAGCAGCAGAAACAATGAGCAGTTCTTC. Translated, it gives CASSRNNEQFF.

This clone came up a few times. The V gene is TRBV11-2, the J gene TRBJ2-2; D is ambiguous. The V gene's germline CDR1 is SGHAT and CDR2 FQNNGV. V was cut by 2 bases and J by 5 bases, with 12 bases left in between. This CDR3 has 15 residues. CDR3 loop: CASSLPRIMTGELFF. In DNA form, the CDR3 reads TGTGCCAGCAGCTTACCAAGGATAATGACCGGGGAGCTGTTTTTT. Full variable domain (remainder filled in from reference TRBV11-2 and TRBJ2-2): EAGVAQSPRYKIIEKRQSVAFWCNPISGHATLYWYQQILGQGPKLLIQFQNNGVVDDSQLPKDRFSAERLKGVDSTLKIQPAKLEDSAVYLCASSLPRIMTGELFFGEGSRLTVL.

This chain links TRBV6-5 with TRBJ2-7; D may match TRBD1 or TRBD2 (6 bases each). Deletions cut 2 bases from V and 6 bases from J, with 14 bases between. The CDR3 consists of 14 residues. Germline loops: CDR1 MNHEY, CDR2 SVGAGI. CDR3 sequence reads: CASSYQGRFTEQYF. The CDR3 region has the DNA TGTGCCAGCAGTTACCAGGGGAGGTTTACCGAGCAGTACTTC.

The chain links TRBV5-4 to TRBJ2-1, with 8 bases aligning to TRBD2. Germline loops: CDR1 SGHNT, CDR2 YYREEE (reference sequence). This CDR3 comprises 15 residues. The V segment lost 4 bases and the J segment 4 bases; nucleotides outside the gene matches: 7. CDR3 sequence reads: CASSRRASGYNEQFF. The DNA for the CDR3 is TGTGCCAGCAGCCGCAGGGCTAGCGGGTACAATGAGCAGTTCTTC.

The chain carries TRBV7-8 and TRBJ2-5; tentative D call: TRBD2 (5 bases). Trimming took 4 bases from V and 2 from J, leaving 11 bases between them. The CDR3 is 14 residues long. The germline V gene encodes CDR1 SGHVS and CDR2 FQNEAQ. The CDR3, as DNA: TGTGCCAGCAGCTACTTCCGGGAACAAGAGACCCAGTACTTC. This sequence encodes CASSYFREQETQYF. Full variable domain (missing parts from reference TRBV7-8 and TRBJ2-5): GAGVSQSPRYKVAKRGQDVALRCDPISGHVSLFWYQQALGQGPEFLTYFQNEAQLDKSGLPSDRFFAERPEGSVSTLKIQRTQQEDSAVYLCASSYFREQETQYFGPGTRLLVL.

This chain links TRBV28 with TRBJ2-2; D gene ambiguous. V was clipped by 5 bases and J by 4 bases, with 17 bases between them. Germline CDR1 reads MDHEN; CDR2 reads SYDVKM. This CDR3 has 16 residues. CDR3 amino acids: CASSTKPGPITGELFF. The CDR3 DNA follows: TGTGCCAGCAGTACCAAACCTGGACCCATCACCGGGGAGCTGTTTTTT.

This clone has only one observation. The V call is TRBV6-5, the J call TRBJ1-3; D is uncertain. Germline V gene lookup returns CDR1 MNHEY and CDR2 SVGAGI. V was shortened by 5 bases and J by 4 bases, with 15 bases between the two germline ends. The CDR3 consists of 15 residues. Here the CDR3 DNA reads TGTGCCAGCAGTACCGGACGGACTATAGGAAACACCATATATTTT. Translated: CASSTGRTIGNTIYF.

This clone showed up just a few times. The chain links TRBV11-2 to TRBJ2-5; possibly TRBD2 for D (5 bases). The CDR3 sequence is 14 residues long. Trimming removed 1 base at V and 3 bases at J, with 9 bases between. Germline V CDR1 and CDR2: SGHAT, FQNNGV. The CDR3 protein is CASSLAVSEETQYF. CDR3 coding DNA: TGTGCCAGCAGCTTAGCTGTTAGCGAAGAGACCCAGTACTTC.

This clone was seen more than once but under ten times. CDR3 protein: CAISESLVSYEQYF. CDR3 in DNA: TGTGCCATCAGCGAAAGCCTAGTAAGCTACGAGCAGTACTTC. V usage is TRBV10-3 and J usage is TRBJ2-5; D is unresolved. The DNA end is more similar to TRBJ2-7, so the J call may be wrong. In germline, CDR1 is ENHRY, CDR2 SYGVKD. CDR3 length equals 14 residues.

The chain uses TRBV20-1 and TRBJ2-1; the D gene is possibly TRBD2 (5 bases). Trimming took off 6 bases at V and 12 bases at J, with 12 bases between the two ends. From germline, CDR1 is DFQATT and CDR2 SNEGSKA (reference sequence). The CDR3 consists of 10 residues. DNA of the CDR3: TGCAGTGCGCGGACCGGGGTGCAGTTCTTC. Protein sequence: CSARTGVQFF.

This clone was seen a few times. This sequence joins TRBV2 and TRBJ1-5; D not resolved. CDR1 SNHLY and CDR2 FYNNEI come from the germline V gene. The V end lost 4 bases, the J end lost 2 bases, and 9 bases lay between the germline ends. The CDR3 contains 14 residues. In nucleotides, the CDR3 is TGTGCCAGCAGTGCGGTTGGTGGCAATCAGCCCCAGCATTTT. This codes for CASSAVGGNQPQHF.

Many counts were recorded for this clone. The chain links TRBV14 to TRBJ2-2, with D uncertain. V dropped 1 base and J dropped 4 bases, with 7 bases sitting between them. Germline V CDR1 and CDR2: SGHDN, FVKESK. The CDR3 has 14 residues. The chain's CDR3 is CASSQVISTGELFF. CDR3 in DNA: TGTGCCAGCAGCCAAGTGATTAGCACCGGGGAGCTGTTTTTT. Filled out from reference TRBV14 and TRBJ2-2, the complete variable domain reads EAGVTQFPSHSVIEKGQTVTLRCDPISGHDNLYWYRRVMGKEIKFLLHFVKESKQDESGMPNNRFLAERTGGTYSTLKVQPAELEDSGVYFCASSQVISTGELFFGEGSRLTVL.

This rearrangement joins TRBV27 to TRBJ1-1, with D uncertain. V shed 3 bases and J shed 5 bases, with 10 bases lying between them. This CDR3 is built from 13 residues. The germline V gene has CDR1 MNHEY and CDR2 SMNVEV (reference sequence). In DNA, the CDR3 is TGTGCCAGCAGTTTCCAGGCTGCAACTGAAGCTTTCTTT. Protein product: CASSFQAATEAFF.

This chain uses TRBV29-1 with TRBJ2-7, with 11 bases aligning to TRBD1. The CDR3 extends over 11 amino acids. Germline assignment: CDR1 SQVTM and CDR2 ANQGSEA. The CDR3, as DNA: TGCAGTCCGGGACAGGGGGTAGAGCAGTACTTC. Translating it yields CSPGQGVEQYF.

This clone was found a few times. V and J are TRBV27 and TRBJ2-3, with TRBD2 identical over 10 bases. The CDR3 length is 17 residues. Germline V gene data show CDR1 as MNHEY and CDR2 as SMNVEV (reference sequence). V lost 5 bases to trimming and J lost 4 bases; unmatched junction nucleotides: 12. The CDR3 loop reads CASSRFPLAGHPDTQYF. As DNA, the CDR3 is TGTGCCAGCAGTCGTTTCCCACTAGCGGGACACCCAGATACGCAGTATTTT.